The clone carrying this TCR beta chain has at least ten counts. Its target is not known. CDR1 is MNHEY and CDR2 is SVGEGT in the germline V gene. This CDR3 contains 14 residues. The V end was cut by 2 bases, the J end by 3 bases, with 8 bases between. The data originate from a study of T cells in Graves' hyperthyroidism and ophthalmopathy. General study results and limits: Blood also contained most expanded thyroid clonotypes above 0.001.

RNA transcripts yielded amplified TCR beta CDR3 regions. Using the HTBI primer set, a first-round RT-PCR was run on the TCR CDR3. Using its own MiXCR run on the multiplex PCR reads, TCRdb lists one record per CDR3 protein. The top ten hold around 62% of the sample, which has about 270,000 distinct CDR3 sequences, roughly 20% seen once. The source material was blood. The sequence was obtained from a man aged 25-40 years with Graves' ophthalmopathy. The chain couples TRBV6-2 or TRBV6-3 to TRBJ2-1; D might be TRBD2 (5 bases). The DNA of the CDR3 is TGTGCCAGCAGTTACGGAGGAGACTACAATGAGCAGTTCTTC. This translates into CASSYGGDYNEQFF.